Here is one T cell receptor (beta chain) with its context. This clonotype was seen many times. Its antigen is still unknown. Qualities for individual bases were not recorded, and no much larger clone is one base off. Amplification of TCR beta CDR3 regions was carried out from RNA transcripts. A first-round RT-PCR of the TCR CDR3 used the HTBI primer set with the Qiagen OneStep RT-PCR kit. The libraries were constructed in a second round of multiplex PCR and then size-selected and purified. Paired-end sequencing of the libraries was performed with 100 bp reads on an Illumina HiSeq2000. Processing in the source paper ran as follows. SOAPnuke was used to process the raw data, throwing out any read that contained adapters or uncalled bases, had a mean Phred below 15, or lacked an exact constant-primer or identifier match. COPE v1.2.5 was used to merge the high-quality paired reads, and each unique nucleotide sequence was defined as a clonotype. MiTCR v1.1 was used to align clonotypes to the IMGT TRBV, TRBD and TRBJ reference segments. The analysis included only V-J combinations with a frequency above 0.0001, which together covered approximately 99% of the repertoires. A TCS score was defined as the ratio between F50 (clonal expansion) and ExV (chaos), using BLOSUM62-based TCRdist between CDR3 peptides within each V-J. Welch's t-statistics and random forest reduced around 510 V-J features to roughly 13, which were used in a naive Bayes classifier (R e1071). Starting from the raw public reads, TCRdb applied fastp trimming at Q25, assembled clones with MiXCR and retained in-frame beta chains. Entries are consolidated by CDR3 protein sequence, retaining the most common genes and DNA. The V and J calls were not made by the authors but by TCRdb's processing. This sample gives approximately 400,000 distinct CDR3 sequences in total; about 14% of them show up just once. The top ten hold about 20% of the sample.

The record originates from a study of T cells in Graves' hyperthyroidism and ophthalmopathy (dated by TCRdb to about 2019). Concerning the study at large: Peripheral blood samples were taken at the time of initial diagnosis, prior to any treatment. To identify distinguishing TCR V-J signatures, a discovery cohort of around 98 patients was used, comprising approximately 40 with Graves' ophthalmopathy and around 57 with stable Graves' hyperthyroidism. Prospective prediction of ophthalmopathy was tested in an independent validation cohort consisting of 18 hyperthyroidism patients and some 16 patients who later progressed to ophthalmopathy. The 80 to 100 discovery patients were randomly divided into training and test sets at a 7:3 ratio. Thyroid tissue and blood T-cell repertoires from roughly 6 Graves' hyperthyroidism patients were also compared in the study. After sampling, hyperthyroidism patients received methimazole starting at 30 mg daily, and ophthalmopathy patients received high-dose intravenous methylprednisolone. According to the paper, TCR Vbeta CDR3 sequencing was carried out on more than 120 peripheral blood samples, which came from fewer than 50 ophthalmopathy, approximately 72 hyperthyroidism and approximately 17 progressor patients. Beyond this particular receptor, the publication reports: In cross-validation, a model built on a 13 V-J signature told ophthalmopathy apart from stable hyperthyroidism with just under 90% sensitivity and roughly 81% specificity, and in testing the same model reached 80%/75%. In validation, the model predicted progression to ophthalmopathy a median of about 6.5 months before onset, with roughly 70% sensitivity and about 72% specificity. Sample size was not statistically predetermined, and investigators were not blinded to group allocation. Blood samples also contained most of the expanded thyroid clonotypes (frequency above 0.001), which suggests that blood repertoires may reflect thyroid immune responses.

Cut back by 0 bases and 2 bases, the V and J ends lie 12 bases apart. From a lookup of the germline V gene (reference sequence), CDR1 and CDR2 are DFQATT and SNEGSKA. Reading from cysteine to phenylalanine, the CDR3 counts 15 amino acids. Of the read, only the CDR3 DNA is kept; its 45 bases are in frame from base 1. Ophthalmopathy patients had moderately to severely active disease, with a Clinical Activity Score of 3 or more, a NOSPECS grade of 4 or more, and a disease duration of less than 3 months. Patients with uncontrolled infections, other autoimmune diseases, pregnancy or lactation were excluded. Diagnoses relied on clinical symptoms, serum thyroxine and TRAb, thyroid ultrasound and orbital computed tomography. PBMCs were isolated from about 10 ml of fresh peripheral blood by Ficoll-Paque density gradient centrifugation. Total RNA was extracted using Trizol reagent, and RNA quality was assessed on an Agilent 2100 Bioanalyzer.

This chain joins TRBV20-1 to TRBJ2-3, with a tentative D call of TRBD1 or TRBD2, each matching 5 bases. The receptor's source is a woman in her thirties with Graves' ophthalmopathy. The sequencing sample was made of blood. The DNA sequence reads TGCAGTGCTAGAGATCTCCGGGACCCCACAGATACGCAGTATTTT. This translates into CSARDLRDPTDTQYF.